What follows are 32 T cell receptor beta chains derived from one specimen sequenced in a study of CD8+ T cells in alopecia areata (dated by TCRdb to the late 2010s). In light of the paper, this sample's time point label describes: around 4 weeks on oral tofacitinib. The treatment or condition label, read with the paper, signifies: oral pan-JAK inhibitor, 5-10 mg twice daily. Preparation of the library involved the immunoSEQ multiplex PCR assay. For TCR sequencing, RNA was extracted from every sample and reverse transcribed into cDNA to serve as template. Sourced from immuneACCESS, this table was stored by TCRdb with only in-frame sequences that have V and J called. A share of the clones is absent; for the studies checked, an unresolved V gene accounts for under half, and the remainder has no known explanation. The sample table contains roughly 120,000 clones; only one count was recorded for about 61% of them. 25% to 30% of the sample rests with the top ten.

Sequencing was performed on CD8+ T cells sorted from blood, taken at week 4, from a patient treated with tofacitinib. These receptors all stem from a human donor with alopecia areata.

The chain is built from TRBV29-1 and TRBJ2-7; TRBD2 matches 8 bases. V was pared by 2 bases and J by 2 bases, with 5 bases of the junction left unmatched. CDR3 length equals 14 residues. CDR1 SQVTM and CDR2 ANQGSEA come from the germline V gene. In nucleotides, the CDR3 is TGCAGCGTTGAATTTAGCGGGGCGACCTACGAGCAGTACTTC. Encoded protein: CSVEFSGATYEQYF.

The chain recombines TRBV27 with TRBJ1-5, with 8 nucleotides matching TRBD1. The V gene's germline CDR1 is MNHEY and CDR2 SMNVEV (reference sequence). J was trimmed by 2 bases and V by 5 bases; bases with no gene match: 5. The CDR3 spans 15 residues. The CDR3 loop is CASSPQGAGNQPQHF. CDR3 coding DNA: TGTGCCAGCAGTCCCCAGGGGGCCGGCAATCAGCCCCAGCATTTT.

The genes are TRBV25-1 and TRBJ2-5, with D possibly TRBD1 on 6 matching bases. The CDR3 runs 12 residues. The V and J ends lost 6 bases and 2 bases respectively, with 7 bases between them. In germline, CDR1 is MGHDK, CDR2 SYGVNS. The CDR3 loop is CASRDSQETQYF. CDR3 DNA sequence: TGTGCCAGCAGGGACAGTCAAGAGACCCAGTACTTC.

This clone appeared a few times. This chain links TRBV13 with TRBJ2-5; D is possibly TRBD1 (5 bases). The germline V gene encodes CDR1 PRHDT and CDR2 FYEKMQ (reference sequence). This CDR3 spans 15 amino acids. With 5 bases removed from V and 4 bases from J, the gap between germline ends came to 17 bases. The CDR3 DNA reads TGTGCCAGCAGCCTGCGAGAGACAGCGTTAGAGACCCAGTACTTC. Protein sequence: CASSLRETALETQYF. Variable domain in full (rest from reference TRBV13 and TRBJ2-5): AAGVIQSPRHLIKEKRETATLKCYPIPRHDTVYWYQQGPGQDPQFLISFYEKMQSDKGSIPDRFSAQQFSDYHSELNMSSLELGDSALYFCASSLRETALETQYFGPGTRLLVL.

The chain is built from TRBV5-1 and TRBJ2-1; the match to TRBD2 covers 7 bases. There are 16 residues in the CDR3. The junction had 3 bases not matched to a gene; V was cut back by 0 bases and J by 0 bases. The V gene's germline CDR1 is SGHRS and CDR2 YFSETQ. The CDR3 region has the DNA TGCGCCAGCAGCTTGGTGACTAGCAGCTCCTACAATGAGCAGTTCTTC. Encoded protein: CASSLVTSSSYNEQFF. The variable domain in full, completed from reference TRBV5-1 and TRBJ2-1, reads KAGVTQTPRYLIKTRGQQVTLSCSPISGHRSVSWYQQTPGQGLQFLFEYFSETQRNKGNFPGRFSGRQFSNSRSEMNVSTLELGDSALYLCASSLVTSSSYNEQFFGPGTRLTVL.

The chain joins TRBV7-9 to TRBJ2-7; D perhaps matches TRBD2 (6 bases). This CDR3 contains 15 residues. Germline CDR1 SEHNR, CDR2 FQNEAQ (reference sequence). Trimming stripped 5 bases from V and 0 bases from J, with 14 bases between. The CDR3 sequence is CASSDSGGISYEQYF. CDR3 DNA sequence: TGTGCCAGCAGCGATAGCGGCGGAATCTCCTACGAGCAGTACTTC.

Notes on this clone: A read error may account for a junction end that differs from germline. As DNA, the CDR3 is TGTGCCAGCAGCTTAGGGAGTATCTCCCACAATGAGCAGTTCTTC. Translation: CASSLGSISHNEQFF. The chain has TRBV13 and TRBJ2-1, with unresolved D. The V gene's germline CDR1 is PRHDT and CDR2 FYEKMQ (reference sequence). The CDR3 length is 15 residues.

This chain connects TRBV30 to TRBJ2-3; D gene unclear. V lost 0 bases and J 6 bases, leaving 10 bases between the germline ends. The CDR3 runs 13 residues. Germline V lookup: CDR1 GTSNPN, CDR2 SVGIG (reference sequence). CDR3 nucleotide sequence: TGTGCCTGGAGTGTGTCTGCTCCCGATACGCAGTATTTT. It is translated as CAWSVSAPDTQYF.

V and J are TRBV1 and TRBJ2-7; the table's TRBD1 call for D was not verified on the DNA. TRBV1 is assigned pseudogene status. The CDR3 has 17 residues. Here the CDR3 DNA reads TGCACCAGCAGCCACCCCATCGACAGGGGATTGTCCTACGAGCAGTACTTC. Protein product: CTSSHPIDRGLSYEQYF.

The chain carries TRBV30 and TRBJ2-1; D unclear. Trimming shortened V by 1 base and J by 5 bases, and 3 bases separated the two germline ends. The CDR3 is made up of 11 amino acids. Germline-derived CDR1 and CDR2 are GTSNPN and SVGIG (reference sequence). CDR3 amino acids: CAWSGDNEQFF. The CDR3 DNA reads TGTGCCTGGAGTGGCGACAATGAGCAGTTCTTC.

The CDR3 spells CAWLNWGEAFF. The CDR3 bases are TGTGCCTGGTTGAATTGGGGTGAGGCTTTCTTT. This chain uses TRBV30 with TRBJ1-1; no clear D gene. Germline V gene sequence: CDR1 GTSNPN, CDR2 SVGIG (reference sequence). V was pared by 5 bases and J by 11 bases, with 15 bases between. The CDR3 consists of 11 residues.

This clone showed up just a few times. V gene TRBV7-6 combines with J gene TRBJ2-3; a weak D match, TRBD2 (6 bases). This CDR3 region has 15 residues. With 4 bases removed from V and 3 bases from J, the gap between germline ends came to 14 bases. Looked up from germline, CDR1 is SGHVS and CDR2 is FNYEAQ. The CDR3 DNA sequence: TGTGCCAGCAGCTGGGACTCGGCGTTTACAGATACGCAGTATTTT. It codes for CASSWDSAFTDTQYF. The whole variable domain, remainder taken from reference TRBV7-6 and TRBJ2-3, is GAGVSQSPRYKVTKRGQDVALRCDPISGHVSLYWYRQALGQGPEFLTYFNYEAQQDKSGLPNDRFSAERPEGSISTLTIQRTEQRDSAMYRCASSWDSAFTDTQYFGPGTRLTVL.

J is TRBJ1-1 and V is TRBV4-2; D gene uncertain. V lost 7 bases, J lost 0 bases, and 3 bases lay in between. This CDR3 has 11 residues. Germline loops: CDR1 LGHNA, CDR2 YNFKEQ. In DNA, the CDR3 is TGTGCCAGCACCTTGAACACTGAAGCTTTCTTT. Amino acids: CASTLNTEAFF.

The chain has TRBV14 and TRBJ2-7, with D perhaps TRBD1 (5 bases). Looked up from germline, CDR1 is SGHDN and CDR2 is FVKESK. The CDR3 sequence is 13 residues long. The germline V and J ends were trimmed by 5 bases and 3 bases, with 11 bases remaining between them. The CDR3 region is CASSASDSYEQYF. The CDR3 nucleotides are TGTGCCAGCAGCGCAAGCGACAGCTACGAGCAGTACTTC.

This clone was counted only a few times. The chain links TRBV23-1 to TRBJ1-2, with D unresolved. TRBV23-1 is classed as an ORF, of uncertain function. The CDR3 is made up of 12 amino acids. V was pared by 4 bases and J by 2 bases, with 5 bases between. CDR3 region: CASSPTNYGYTF. CDR3 DNA sequence: TGCGCCAGCAGTCCGACGAACTATGGCTACACCTTC.

The chain combines TRBV14 with TRBJ2-1; D may be TRBD1 (5 bases). Trimming pared 6 bases from V and 7 bases from J, leaving 7 bases between. This CDR3 is 11 amino acids long. CDR1 SGHDN and CDR2 FVKESK come from the germline V gene. Here the CDR3 DNA reads TGTGCCAGCAGGGCAGGGAATGAGCAGTTCTTC. As protein: CASRAGNEQFF.

As regards this clone: A much larger clone differs by one base, so this may be a read error. V usage is TRBV4-1 and J usage is TRBJ1-1; tentative D call: TRBD1 (5 bases). Deletions cut 0 bases from V and 11 bases from J, with 16 bases between. The CDR3 has 14 residues. Germline assignment: CDR1 MGHRA and CDR2 YSYEKL. The CDR3 nucleotides are TGCGCCAGCAGCCAAGAAAACTTGGGGACCGGTGCTTTCTTT. Translated: CASSQENLGTGAFF.

This clone has just a few counts. The chain employs TRBV19 and TRBJ1-1; 7 bases agree with TRBD1. After removal of 5 bases from V and 2 bases from J, the junction contained 5 bases not matched to a gene. The germline V gene has CDR1 LNHDA and CDR2 SQIVND (reference sequence). The CDR3 spans 14 residues. The CDR3 DNA sequence: TGTGCCAGTAGTCTAGGGGGCGGAAACACTGAAGCTTTCTTT. This sequence encodes CASSLGGGNTEAFF.

This chain connects TRBV30 to TRBJ1-2, with TRBD1 matching 11 bases. This CDR3 is built from 13 residues. In germline, CDR1 is GTSNPN, CDR2 SVGIG (reference sequence). The J segment lost 8 bases and the V segment lost 5 bases, leaving 7 bases of the junction unmatched. The CDR3 sequence: CAWYPGQGVGYTF. In DNA, the CDR3 is TGTGCCTGGTACCCGGGACAGGGGGTCGGCTACACCTTC.

The gene calls are TRBV30 and TRBJ2-2; possibly TRBD1 or TRBD2 for D (5 bases each). Trimming cost V 3 bases and J 3 bases, with 8 bases left between them. Germline-derived CDR1 and CDR2 are GTSNPN and SVGIG (reference sequence). The CDR3 contains 13 residues. CDR3 region: CAWSLGDTGELFF. CDR3 DNA: TGTGCCTGGAGCTTGGGGGACACCGGGGAGCTGTTTTTT.

This clone turned up a few times. V gene TRBV5-6 combines with J gene TRBJ2-1; the D is unclear. The V and J ends lost 1 base and 2 bases respectively, with 7 bases between them. CDR3 length equals 14 residues. From germline, CDR1 is SGHDT and CDR2 YYEEEE. The chain's CDR3 is CASSLFAAYNEQFF. CDR3 nucleotides: TGTGCCAGCAGCTTGTTCGCAGCCTACAATGAGCAGTTCTTC.

This chain joins TRBV14 and TRBJ2-5, with a tentative D call TRBD2 (5 bases). V gave up 2 bases and J gave up 5 bases, with 12 bases separating them. In germline, CDR1 is SGHDN, CDR2 FVKESK. The CDR3 covers 14 residues. Written as DNA, the CDR3 is TGTGCCAGCAGCCAATGGCGGACTGATGAGACCCAGTACTTC. This gives the protein CASSQWRTDETQYF.

This clone has just a few counts. V is TRBV27 and J is TRBJ2-3; D may be TRBD1 (6 bases). This CDR3 region has 16 residues. Germline V gene sequence: CDR1 MNHEY, CDR2 SMNVEV (reference sequence). Trimming cost V 3 bases and J 2 bases, with 15 bases left between them. CDR3 DNA sequence: TGTGCCAGCAGTTTGGCGGTCGGGACACCCACAGATACGCAGTATTTT. This gives the protein CASSLAVGTPTDTQYF.

The sample holds a few counts of this clone. This sequence joins TRBV7-9 and TRBJ2-2, with TRBD2 matching 7 bases. Germline V CDR1 and CDR2: SEHNR, FQNEAQ (reference sequence). The J segment lost 5 bases and the V segment lost 6 bases, leaving 6 bases of the junction unmatched. CDR3 length: 14 amino acids. In nucleotides, the CDR3 is TGTGCCAGCAGGCCGGGACTACGTACCGGGGAGCTGTTTTTT. This sequence encodes CASRPGLRTGELFF.

The J gene is TRBJ2-5, the V gene TRBV7-2; D uncertain. Trimming took off 5 bases at V and 5 bases at J, with 12 bases between the two ends. The CDR3 spans 13 residues. Germline values: CDR1 SGHTA, CDR2 FQGNSA. CDR3 DNA: TGTGCCAGCAGCATCCCGGAGACGGAGACCCAGTACTTC. Translation: CASSIPETETQYF.

The J gene is TRBJ1-1, the V gene TRBV7-9; 9 bases fit TRBD1. Germline CDR1 is SEHNR and CDR2 is FQNEAQ (reference sequence). The V and J ends lost 4 bases and 7 bases, in that order; junction bases with no gene match: 1. This CDR3 comprises 12 residues. The CDR3 loop is CASSSGQGEAFF. In DNA form, the CDR3 reads TGTGCCAGCAGCTCGGGACAGGGTGAAGCTTTCTTT.

This chain joins TRBV5-6 and TRBJ1-1; TRBD1 is a possible D gene (5 bases). V dropped 0 bases and J dropped 2 bases, with 11 bases sitting between them. CDR3 length: 15 residues. Germline loops: CDR1 SGHDT, CDR2 YYEEEE. For the CDR3, the DNA is TGTGCCAGCAGCTTGGTTCGGGGCCCCAACACTGAAGCTTTCTTT. Its translation is CASSLVRGPNTEAFF.

This chain joins TRBV30 and TRBJ1-2, with D perhaps TRBD1 (5 bases). In germline, CDR1 is GTSNPN, CDR2 SVGIG (reference sequence). This CDR3 is built from 14 residues. V was cut by 2 bases and J by 3 bases, with 13 bases left in between. The CDR3 loop reads CAWSFQGADYGYTF. CDR3 sequence (DNA): TGTGCCTGGAGTTTTCAGGGAGCCGACTATGGCTACACCTTC.

The chain recombines TRBV15 with TRBJ1-1, with D unresolved. Trimming took 0 bases from V and 6 from J, leaving 2 bases between them. The V gene's germline CDR1 is LNHNV and CDR2 YYDKDF (reference sequence). The CDR3 length is 11 residues. The CDR3 loop is CATSREAEAFF. CDR3 nucleotide sequence: TGTGCCACCAGCAGAGAAGCTGAAGCTTTCTTT.

CDR3 DNA: TGCAGCGTTGTTCTACAGGGGAGGAACACTGAAGCTTTCTTT. Its translation: CSVVLQGRNTEAFF. The chain joins TRBV29-1 to TRBJ1-1, with 7 bases that match TRBD1. Germline CDR1 is SQVTM and CDR2 is ANQGSEA. V dropped 4 bases and J dropped 1; count of bases not matched to a gene: 6. The CDR3 totals 14 residues.

This chain connects TRBV7-3 to TRBJ2-5; D is uncertain. From germline, CDR1 is SGHTA and CDR2 FQGTGA. Trimming left V 2 bases short and J 3 bases short, with 7 bases between. The CDR3 has 13 residues. The CDR3 nucleotides are TGTGCCAGCAGCTTAGAGCTTAAAGAGACCCAGTACTTC. As protein: CASSLELKETQYF.

This chain links TRBV15 with TRBJ2-1, with TRBD2 as a possible D gene (6 bases). V gave up 3 bases and J gave up 10 bases, with 13 bases separating them. The germline V gene has CDR1 LNHNV and CDR2 YYDKDF (reference sequence). The CDR3 is 13 residues long. CDR3 in DNA: TGTGCCACCAGCAGGGCCCGGGGGAAAGAGCAGTTCTTC. Protein product: CATSRARGKEQFF.